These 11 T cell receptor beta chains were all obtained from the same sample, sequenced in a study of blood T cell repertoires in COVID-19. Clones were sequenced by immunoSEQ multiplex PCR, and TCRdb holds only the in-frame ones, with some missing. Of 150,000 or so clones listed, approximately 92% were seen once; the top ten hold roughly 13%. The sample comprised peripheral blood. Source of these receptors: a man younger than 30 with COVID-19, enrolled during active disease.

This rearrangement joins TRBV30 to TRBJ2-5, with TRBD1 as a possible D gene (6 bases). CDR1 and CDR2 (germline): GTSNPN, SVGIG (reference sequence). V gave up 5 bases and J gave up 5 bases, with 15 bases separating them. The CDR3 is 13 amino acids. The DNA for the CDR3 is TGTGCCTGGGCAAAACAGGGTCTGGAGACCCAGTACTTC. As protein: CAWAKQGLETQYF.

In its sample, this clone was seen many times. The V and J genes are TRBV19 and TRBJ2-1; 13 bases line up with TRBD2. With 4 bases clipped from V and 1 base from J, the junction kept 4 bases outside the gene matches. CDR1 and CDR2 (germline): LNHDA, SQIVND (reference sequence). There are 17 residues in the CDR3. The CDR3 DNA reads TGTGCCAGTAGTACGGGGACTAGCGGGGAGTCCTACAATGAGCAGTTCTTC. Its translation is CASSTGTSGESYNEQFF. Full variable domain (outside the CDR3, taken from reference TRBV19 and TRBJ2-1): DGGITQSPKYLFRKEGQNVTLSCEQNLNHDAMYWYRQDPGQGLRLIYYSQIVNDFQKGDIAEGYSVSREKKESFPLTVTSAQKNPTAFYLCASSTGTSGESYNEQFFGPGTRLTVL.

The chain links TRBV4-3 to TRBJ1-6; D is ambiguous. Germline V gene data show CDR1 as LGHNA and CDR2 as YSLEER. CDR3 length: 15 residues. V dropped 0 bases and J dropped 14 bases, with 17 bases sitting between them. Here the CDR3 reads CASSQDAGPLVALHF. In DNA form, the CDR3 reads TGCGCCAGCAGCCAAGATGCAGGTCCGCTCGTGGCCCTCCACTTT.

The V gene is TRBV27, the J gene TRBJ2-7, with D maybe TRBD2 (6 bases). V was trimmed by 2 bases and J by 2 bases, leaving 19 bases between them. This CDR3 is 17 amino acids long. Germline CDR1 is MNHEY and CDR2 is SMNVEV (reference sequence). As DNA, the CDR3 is TGTGCCAGCAGTTTAGGGCCTCCGGTCGGGGGAGCCTACGAGCAGTACTTC. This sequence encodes CASSLGPPVGGAYEQYF.

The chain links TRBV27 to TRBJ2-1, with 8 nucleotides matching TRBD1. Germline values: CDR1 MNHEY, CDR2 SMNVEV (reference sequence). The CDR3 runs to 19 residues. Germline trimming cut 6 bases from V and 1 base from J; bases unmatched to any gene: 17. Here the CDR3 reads CASSPLQFFGTGSYNEQFF. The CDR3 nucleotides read TGTGCCAGCAGCCCCTTACAATTCTTCGGGACAGGTTCCTACAATGAGCAGTTCTTC.

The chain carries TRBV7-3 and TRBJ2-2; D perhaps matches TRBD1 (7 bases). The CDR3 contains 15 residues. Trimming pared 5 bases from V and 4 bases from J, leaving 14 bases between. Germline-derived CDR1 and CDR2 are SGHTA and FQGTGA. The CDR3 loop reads CASSLRGVGTGELFF. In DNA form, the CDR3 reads TGTGCCAGCAGCCTCAGGGGGGTAGGCACCGGGGAGCTGTTTTTT.

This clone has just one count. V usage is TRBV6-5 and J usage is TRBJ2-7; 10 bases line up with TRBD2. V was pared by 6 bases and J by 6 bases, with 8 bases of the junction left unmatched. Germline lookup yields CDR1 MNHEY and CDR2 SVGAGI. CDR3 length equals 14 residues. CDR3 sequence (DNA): TGTGCCAGCAGGGCTAGCGGGAGCCGTCGCGAGCAGTACTTC. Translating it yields CASRASGSRREQYF.

The CDR3 protein is CASGRGYTGELFF. DNA of the CDR3: TGTGCCAGCGGGAGGGGGTACACCGGGGAGCTGTTTTTT. V and J are TRBV6-5 and TRBJ2-2, with a weak D call TRBD2 (7 bases). The CDR3 is made up of 13 amino acids. With 8 bases removed from V and 3 bases from J, the gap between germline ends came to 10 bases. CDR1 is MNHEY and CDR2 is SVGAGI in the germline V gene.

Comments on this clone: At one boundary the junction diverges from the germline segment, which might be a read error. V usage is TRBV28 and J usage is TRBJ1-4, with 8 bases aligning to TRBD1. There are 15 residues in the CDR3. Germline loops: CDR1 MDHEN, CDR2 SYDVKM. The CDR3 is CASSWTGFNNEKLLF. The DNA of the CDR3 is TGTGCCAGCAGCTGGACAGGGTTCAACAATGAAAAACTGCTTTTT.

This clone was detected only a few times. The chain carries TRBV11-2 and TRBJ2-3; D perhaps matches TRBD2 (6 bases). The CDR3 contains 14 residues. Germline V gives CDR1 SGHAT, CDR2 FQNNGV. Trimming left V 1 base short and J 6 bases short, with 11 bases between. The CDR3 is CASSLGLGEDTQYF. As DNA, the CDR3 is TGTGCCAGCAGCTTAGGACTAGGTGAGGATACGCAGTATTTT.

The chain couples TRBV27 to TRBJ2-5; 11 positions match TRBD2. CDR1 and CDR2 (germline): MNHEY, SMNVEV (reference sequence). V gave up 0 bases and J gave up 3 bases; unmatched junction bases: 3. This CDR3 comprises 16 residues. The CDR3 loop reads CASSLSRLAGKETQYF. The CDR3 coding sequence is TGTGCCAGCAGTTTATCGAGACTAGCGGGGAAAGAGACCCAGTACTTC.